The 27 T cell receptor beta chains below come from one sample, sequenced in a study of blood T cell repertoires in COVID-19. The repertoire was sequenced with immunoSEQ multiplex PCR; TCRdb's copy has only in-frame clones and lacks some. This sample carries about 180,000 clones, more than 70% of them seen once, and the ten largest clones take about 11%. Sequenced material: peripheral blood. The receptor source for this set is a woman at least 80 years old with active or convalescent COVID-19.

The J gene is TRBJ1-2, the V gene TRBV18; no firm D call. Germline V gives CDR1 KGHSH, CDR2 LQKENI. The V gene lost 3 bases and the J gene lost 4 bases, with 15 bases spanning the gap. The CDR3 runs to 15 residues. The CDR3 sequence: CASSPSGGPFYGYTF. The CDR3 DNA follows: TGTGCCAGCTCACCGAGCGGAGGCCCTTTCTATGGCTACACCTTC.

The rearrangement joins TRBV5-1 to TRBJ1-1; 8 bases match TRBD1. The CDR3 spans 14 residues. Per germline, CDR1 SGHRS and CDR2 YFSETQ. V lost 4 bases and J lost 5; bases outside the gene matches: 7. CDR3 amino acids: CASSPQGVWTEAFF. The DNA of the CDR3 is TGCGCCAGCAGCCCACAGGGGGTATGGACTGAAGCTTTCTTT.

CDR3 protein: CASKRGGTEAFF. CDR3 nucleotide sequence: TGTGCCAGCAAGAGGGGGGGTACTGAAGCTTTCTTT. The rearrangement joins TRBV2 to TRBJ1-1; weak D call: TRBD1 (6 bases). The CDR3 has 12 amino acids. Germline V lookup: CDR1 SNHLY, CDR2 FYNNEI. V was trimmed by 7 bases and J by 5 bases, leaving 11 bases between them.

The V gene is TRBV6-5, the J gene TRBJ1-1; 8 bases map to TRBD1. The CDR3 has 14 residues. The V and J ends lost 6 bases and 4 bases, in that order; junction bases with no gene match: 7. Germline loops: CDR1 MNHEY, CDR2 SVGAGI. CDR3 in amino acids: CASSAGQGITEAFF. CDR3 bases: TGTGCCAGCAGCGCCGGACAGGGCATCACTGAAGCTTTCTTT.

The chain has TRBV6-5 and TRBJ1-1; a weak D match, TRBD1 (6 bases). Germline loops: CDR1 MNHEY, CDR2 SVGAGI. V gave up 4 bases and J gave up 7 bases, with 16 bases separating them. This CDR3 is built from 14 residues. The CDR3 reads CASSSKTGRGEAFF. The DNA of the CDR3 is TGTGCCAGCAGTTCCAAGACAGGCCGAGGTGAAGCTTTCTTT.

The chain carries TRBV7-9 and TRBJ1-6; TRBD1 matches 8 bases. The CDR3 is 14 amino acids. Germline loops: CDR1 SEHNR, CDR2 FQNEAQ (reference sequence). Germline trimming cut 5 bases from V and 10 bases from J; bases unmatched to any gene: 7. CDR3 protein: CASSQQGGRSPLHF. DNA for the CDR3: TGTGCCAGCAGCCAACAGGGGGGGAGATCACCCCTCCACTTT.

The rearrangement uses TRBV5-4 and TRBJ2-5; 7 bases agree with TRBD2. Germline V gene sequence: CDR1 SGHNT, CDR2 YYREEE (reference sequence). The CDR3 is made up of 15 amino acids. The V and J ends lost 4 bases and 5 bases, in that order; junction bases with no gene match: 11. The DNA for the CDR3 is TGTGCCAGCAGCGGCCCCGCTAGCGGTACGGAGACCCAGTACTTC. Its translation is CASSGPASGTETQYF.

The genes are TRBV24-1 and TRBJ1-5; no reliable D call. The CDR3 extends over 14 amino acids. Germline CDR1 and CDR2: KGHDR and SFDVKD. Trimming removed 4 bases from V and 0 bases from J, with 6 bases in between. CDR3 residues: CATSDSYSNQPQHF. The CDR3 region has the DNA TGTGCCACCAGTGACAGTTATAGCAATCAGCCCCAGCATTTT.

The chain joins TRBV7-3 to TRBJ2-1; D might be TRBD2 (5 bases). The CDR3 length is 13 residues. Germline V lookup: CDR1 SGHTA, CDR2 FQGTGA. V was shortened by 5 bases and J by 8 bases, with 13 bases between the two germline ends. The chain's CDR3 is CASSQFPRDEQFF. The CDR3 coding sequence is TGTGCCAGCAGCCAGTTCCCGAGGGATGAGCAGTTCTTC.

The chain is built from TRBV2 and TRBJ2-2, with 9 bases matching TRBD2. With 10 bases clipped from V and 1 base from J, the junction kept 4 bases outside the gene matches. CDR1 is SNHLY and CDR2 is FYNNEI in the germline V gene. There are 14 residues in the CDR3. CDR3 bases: TGTGCCACCCGACTAGCGGTGAACACCGGGGAGCTGTTTTTT. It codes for CATRLAVNTGELFF. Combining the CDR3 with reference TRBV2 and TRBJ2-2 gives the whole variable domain EPEVTQTPSHQVTQMGQEVILRCVPISNHLYFYWYRQILGQKVEFLVSFYNNEISEKSEIFDDQFSVERPDGSNFTLKIRSTKLEDSAMYFCATRLAVNTGELFFGEGSRLTVL.

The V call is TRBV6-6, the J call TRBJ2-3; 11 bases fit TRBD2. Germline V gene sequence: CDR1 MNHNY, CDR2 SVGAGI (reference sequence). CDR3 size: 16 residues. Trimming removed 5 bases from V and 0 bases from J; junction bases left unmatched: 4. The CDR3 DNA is TGTGCCAGCAGTGGCATAGCGGGAGGGAGCACAGATACGCAGTATTTT. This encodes CASSGIAGGSTDTQYF.

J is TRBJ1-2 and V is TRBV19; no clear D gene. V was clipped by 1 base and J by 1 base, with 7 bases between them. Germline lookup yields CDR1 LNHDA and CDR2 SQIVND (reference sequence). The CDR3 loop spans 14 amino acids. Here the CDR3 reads CASSIVNFNYGYTF. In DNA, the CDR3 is TGTGCCAGTAGTATAGTGAACTTTAACTATGGCTACACCTTC.

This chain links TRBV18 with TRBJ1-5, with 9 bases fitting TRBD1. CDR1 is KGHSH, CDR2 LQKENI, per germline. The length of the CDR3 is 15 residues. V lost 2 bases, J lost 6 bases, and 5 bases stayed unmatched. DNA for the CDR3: TGTGCCAGCTCACCAGACATGACAGGGGGTCAGCCCCAGCATTTT. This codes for CASSPDMTGGQPQHF.

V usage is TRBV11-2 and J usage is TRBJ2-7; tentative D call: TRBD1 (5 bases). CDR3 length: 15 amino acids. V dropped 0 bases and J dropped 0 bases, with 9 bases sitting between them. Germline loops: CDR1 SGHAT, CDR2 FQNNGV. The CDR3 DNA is TGTGCCAGCAGCTTAGAGCGAGACAGCTCCTACGAGCAGTACTTC. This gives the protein CASSLERDSSYEQYF.

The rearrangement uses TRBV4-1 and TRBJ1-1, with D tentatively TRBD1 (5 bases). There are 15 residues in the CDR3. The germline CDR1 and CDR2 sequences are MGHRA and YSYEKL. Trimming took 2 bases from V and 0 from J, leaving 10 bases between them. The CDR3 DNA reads TGCGCCAGCAGCCAAAACCCGACAGTGAACACTGAAGCTTTCTTT. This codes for CASSQNPTVNTEAFF.

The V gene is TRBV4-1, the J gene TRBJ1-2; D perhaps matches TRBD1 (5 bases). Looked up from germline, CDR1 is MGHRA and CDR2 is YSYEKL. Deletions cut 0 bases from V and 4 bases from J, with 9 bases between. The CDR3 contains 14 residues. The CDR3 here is CASSQETGSYGYTF. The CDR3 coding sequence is TGCGCCAGCAGCCAAGAAACAGGTTCCTATGGCTACACCTTC.

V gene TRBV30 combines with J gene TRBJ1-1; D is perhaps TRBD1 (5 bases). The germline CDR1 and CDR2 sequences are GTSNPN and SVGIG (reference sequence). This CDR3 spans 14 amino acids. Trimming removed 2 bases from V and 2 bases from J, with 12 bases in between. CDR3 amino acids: CAWSTGWVNTEAFF. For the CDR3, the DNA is TGTGCCTGGAGTACAGGCTGGGTAAACACTGAAGCTTTCTTT.

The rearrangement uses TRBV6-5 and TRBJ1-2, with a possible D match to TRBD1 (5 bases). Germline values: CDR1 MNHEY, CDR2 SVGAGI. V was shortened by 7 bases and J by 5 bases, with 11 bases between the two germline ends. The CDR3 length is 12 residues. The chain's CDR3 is CASMGRAYGYTF. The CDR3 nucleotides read TGTGCCAGCATGGGGCGCGCGTATGGCTACACCTTC.

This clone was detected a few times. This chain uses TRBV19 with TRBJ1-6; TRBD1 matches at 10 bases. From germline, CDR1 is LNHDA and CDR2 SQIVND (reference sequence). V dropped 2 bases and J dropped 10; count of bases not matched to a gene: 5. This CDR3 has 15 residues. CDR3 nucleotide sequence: TGTGCCAGTAGTATAACGGGACAGGGGAGATCACCCCTCCACTTT. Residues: CASSITGQGRSPLHF. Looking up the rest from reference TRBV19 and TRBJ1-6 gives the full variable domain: DGGITQSPKYLFRKEGQNVTLSCEQNLNHDAMYWYRQDPGQGLRLIYYSQIVNDFQKGDIAEGYSVSREKKESFPLTVTSAQKNPTAFYLCASSITGQGRSPLHFGNGTRLTVT.

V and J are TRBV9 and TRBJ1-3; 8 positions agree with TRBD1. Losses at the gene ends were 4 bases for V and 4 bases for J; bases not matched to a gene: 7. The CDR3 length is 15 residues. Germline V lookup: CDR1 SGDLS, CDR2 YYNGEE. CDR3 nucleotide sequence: TGTGCCAGCAGCACCACAGGGGGTTCAGGAAACACCATATATTTT. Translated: CASSTTGGSGNTIYF.

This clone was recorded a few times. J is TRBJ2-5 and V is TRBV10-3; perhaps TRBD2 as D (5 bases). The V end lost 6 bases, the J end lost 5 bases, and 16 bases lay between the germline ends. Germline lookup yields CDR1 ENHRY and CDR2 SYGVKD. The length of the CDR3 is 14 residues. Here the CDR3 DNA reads TGTGCCATCAGCCCGGAGTGGTCGGGGGAGACCCAGTACTTC. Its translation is CAISPEWSGETQYF.

In DNA, the CDR3 is TGTGCCAGCAGCCCTGGGGGGACAGGGGGCGTAGAGACCCAGTACTTC. It specifies CASSPGGTGGVETQYF. The rearrangement uses TRBV7-8 and TRBJ2-5; 12 nucleotides align to TRBD1. With V trimmed by 5 bases and J by 4 bases, 8 bases remained unmatched. CDR1 and CDR2 (germline): SGHVS, FQNEAQ. The CDR3 has 16 amino acids.

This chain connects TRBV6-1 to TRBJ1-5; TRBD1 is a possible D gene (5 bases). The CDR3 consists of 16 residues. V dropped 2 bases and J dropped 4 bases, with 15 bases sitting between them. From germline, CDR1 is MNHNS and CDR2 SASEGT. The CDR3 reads CASSELTSRGNQPQHF. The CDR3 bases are TGTGCCAGCAGTGAACTCACCTCACGGGGGAATCAGCCCCAGCATTTT.

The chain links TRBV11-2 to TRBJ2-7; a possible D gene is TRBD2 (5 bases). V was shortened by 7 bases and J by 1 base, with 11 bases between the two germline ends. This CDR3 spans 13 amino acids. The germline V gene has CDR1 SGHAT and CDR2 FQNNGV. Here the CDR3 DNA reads TGTGCCAGCACCCCCGGCGGGTCCTACGAGCAGTACTTC. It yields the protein CASTPGGSYEQYF.

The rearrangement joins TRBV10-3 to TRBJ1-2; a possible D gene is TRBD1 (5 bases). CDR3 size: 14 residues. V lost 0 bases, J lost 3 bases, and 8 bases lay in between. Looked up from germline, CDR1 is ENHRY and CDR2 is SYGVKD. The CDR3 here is CAISESDTDYGYTF. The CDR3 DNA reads TGTGCCATCAGTGAGTCGGACACAGACTATGGCTACACCTTC.

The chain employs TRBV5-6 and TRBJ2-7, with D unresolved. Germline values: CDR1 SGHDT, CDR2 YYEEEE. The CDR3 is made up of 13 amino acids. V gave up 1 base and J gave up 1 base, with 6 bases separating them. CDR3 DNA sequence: TGTGCCAGCAGCTTGCGAGTTTCCTACGAGCAGTACTTC. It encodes CASSLRVSYEQYF.

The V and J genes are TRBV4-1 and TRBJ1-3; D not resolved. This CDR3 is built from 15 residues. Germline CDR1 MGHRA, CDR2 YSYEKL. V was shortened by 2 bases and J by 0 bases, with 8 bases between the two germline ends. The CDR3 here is CASSQQILSGNTIYF. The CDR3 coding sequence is TGCGCCAGCAGCCAACAGATCCTCTCTGGAAACACCATATATTTT.